What follows is one T cell receptor (beta chain) and its context. What this receptor recognizes is not known. No base-level quality is on record; no much larger clone is a single base apart. The sample belongs to a study of blood T cells in healthy people across ages (dated by TCRdb to about 2015). Turning to the overall study: In model experiments, template switching captured roughly one uniquely barcoded TCR beta cDNA molecule for every two T cells. The study measured age-related changes in TCR beta repertoire diversity using deep sequencing normalized with unique cDNA molecular identifiers. The donors were split into four age groups: young (average 16 years), middle-aged (roughly 39), aged (roughly 65) and long-lived (more than 80). To avoid experimental bias, donors of different ages were distributed randomly across sequencing lanes. The study analyzed two additional independent replicas of 1 million unique cDNA reads from the same blood draw for two donors, one aged 18 to 30 and one aged 80 or older. Paper-wide results and their limitations: There was a strong correlation between observed TCR beta diversity and the percentage of naive T cells measured by flow cytometry. Estimates of total diversity based on one million sequenced T cells were considered lower bounds and underestimates. Compared with the aged group, the long-lived group had more naive CD4+ T cells, fewer expanded clones and increased TCR diversity, a pattern suggesting age selection. Because donor CMV infection status was unknown, age-related changes in expanded clonotypes were potentially confounded. As age increased, observed TCR beta diversity per million T cells dropped in a roughly linear way, and a significant reduction was already evident by age about 36. Bulk unsorted PBMC profiling prevented conclusive comparison of naive and antigen-experienced compartments.

The roughly 39 donors, aged about 6 to 100 years, were systemically healthy Caucasian individuals from Russia. Each donor gave ten milliliters of peripheral blood, collected into EDTA-treated Vacutainer tubes. Ficoll-Paque density-gradient centrifugation was used to isolate PBMCs, with at least 6 million per sample. Total RNA, at least 6 micrograms per sample, was extracted from PBMCs with Trizol reagent. For every donor, flow cytometry on a PBMC aliquot measured the percentage of naive CD45RAhigh/CD27high T cells. The CDR3 starts with the cysteine, ends with the phenylalanine, and has 16 residues. The CDR3 DNA has 48 bases and is translated from base 1. The V and J ends are trimmed by 0 bases and 3 bases, leaving 15 bases between them. CDR1 LGHNA and CDR2 YNFKEQ are derived from the germline V gene. Library generation was performed with 5' RACE. Sequencing used an Illumina HiSeq 2500. The second PCR ran for about 6 to 12 cycles and used a J-beta primer mix along with a sample-barcoded 5' primer. Each TCR beta cDNA molecule received a unique molecular identifier from a template-switch 5' adaptor carrying 12 random nucleotides. At least 3 million CDR3-containing paired-end reads were obtained from each sample. All of the RNA was converted into first-strand cDNA using the Mint cDNA synthesis kit, with a TRBC-specific oligonucleotide serving as the primer. All cDNA was treated with uracil-DNA glycosylase and then went through a first 18-cycle PCR with the universal primers M1SS and BC2_uni_R. The authors' analysis ran thus. Normalization of each sample was performed by random selection of 1 million high-quality reads, each carrying a distinct molecular identifier. Instead of being binned into consensus sequences, reads with shared molecular identifiers were discarded. CDR3 identification, clonotype clustering and error correction used MiTCR with a Q25 quality threshold and the strictest error-elimination algorithm. A nonparametric unseen species model with Euler transformation was used to estimate lower-bound total TCR beta diversity. Using fastp at Q25 and MiXCR, TCRdb reprocessed the public reads and kept productive beta chains. A single entry per CDR3 protein holds the most common genes and DNA from its merged rows. Here the V and J calls rest on TCRdb's processing, not on the authors' analysis. The sample includes about 1.6 million distinct CDR3 sequences, with 30% to 40% observed a single time. Around 10% of the sample is in the top ten clones.

Sequenced: blood. The rearranged chain carries TRBV4-2 and TRBJ2-7; tentative D gene TRBD1, with 5 bases matching. The source is a woman aged 30 to 39 in good health. The base sequence is TGTGCCAGCAGCCAAGAGTCTCGACAGTTAAACTACGAGCAGTACTTC. Its protein product is CASSQESRQLNYEQYF.